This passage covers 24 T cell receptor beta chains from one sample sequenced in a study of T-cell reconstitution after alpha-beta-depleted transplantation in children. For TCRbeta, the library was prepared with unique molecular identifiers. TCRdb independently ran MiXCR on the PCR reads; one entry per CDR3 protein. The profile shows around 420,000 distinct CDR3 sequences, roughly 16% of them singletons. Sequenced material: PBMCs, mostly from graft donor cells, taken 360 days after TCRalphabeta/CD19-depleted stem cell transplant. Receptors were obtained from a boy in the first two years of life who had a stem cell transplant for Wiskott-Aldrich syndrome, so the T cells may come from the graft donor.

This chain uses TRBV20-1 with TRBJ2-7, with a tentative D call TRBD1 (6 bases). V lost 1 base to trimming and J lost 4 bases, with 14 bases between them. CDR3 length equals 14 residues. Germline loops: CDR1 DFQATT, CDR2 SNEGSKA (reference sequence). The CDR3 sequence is CSARVRGQGYEQYF. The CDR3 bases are TGCAGTGCTAGAGTGAGGGGACAAGGGTACGAGCAGTACTTC.

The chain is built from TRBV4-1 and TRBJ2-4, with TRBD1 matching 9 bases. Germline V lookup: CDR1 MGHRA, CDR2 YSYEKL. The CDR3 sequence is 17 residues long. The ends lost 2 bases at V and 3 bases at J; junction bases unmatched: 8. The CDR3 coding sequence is TGCGCCAGCAGCCAAAGGGTACCGACAGGGGGCAAAAACATTCAGTACTTC. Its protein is CASSQRVPTGGKNIQYF.

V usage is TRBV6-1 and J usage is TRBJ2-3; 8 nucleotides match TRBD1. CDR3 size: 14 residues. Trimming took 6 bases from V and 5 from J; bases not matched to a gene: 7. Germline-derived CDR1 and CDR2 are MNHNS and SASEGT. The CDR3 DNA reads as TGTGCCAGCAGGCAGGGGGCTAAGGGAGATACGCAGTATTTT. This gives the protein CASRQGAKGDTQYF.

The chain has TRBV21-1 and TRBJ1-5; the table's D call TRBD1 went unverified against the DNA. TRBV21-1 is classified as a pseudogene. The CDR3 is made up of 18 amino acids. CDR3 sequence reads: CASSKKILGSQGNQPQHF. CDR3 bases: TGTGCCAGCAGCAAAAAGATCCTGGGGTCACAGGGAAATCAGCCCCAGCATTTT.

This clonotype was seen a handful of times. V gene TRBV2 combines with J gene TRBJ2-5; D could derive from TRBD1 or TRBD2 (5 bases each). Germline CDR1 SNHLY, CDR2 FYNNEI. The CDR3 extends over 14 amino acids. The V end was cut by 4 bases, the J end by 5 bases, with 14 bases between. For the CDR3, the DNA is TGTGCCAGCAGTGCGGGACCCAATATGGAGACCCAGTACTTC. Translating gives CASSAGPNMETQYF. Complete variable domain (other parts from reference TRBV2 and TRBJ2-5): EPEVTQTPSHQVTQMGQEVILRCVPISNHLYFYWYRQILGQKVEFLVSFYNNEISEKSEIFDDQFSVERPDGSNFTLKIRSTKLEDSAMYFCASSAGPNMETQYFGPGTRLLVL.

CDR3 region: CASSPPNRILYEQYF. CDR3 DNA: TGCGCCAGCAGCCCGCCGAACAGGATCCTCTACGAGCAGTACTTC. The chain couples TRBV5-1 to TRBJ2-7; D might be TRBD1 (5 bases). V was clipped by 4 bases and J by 3 bases, with 17 bases between them. CDR1 is SGHRS, CDR2 YFSETQ, per germline. CDR3 length: 15 amino acids.

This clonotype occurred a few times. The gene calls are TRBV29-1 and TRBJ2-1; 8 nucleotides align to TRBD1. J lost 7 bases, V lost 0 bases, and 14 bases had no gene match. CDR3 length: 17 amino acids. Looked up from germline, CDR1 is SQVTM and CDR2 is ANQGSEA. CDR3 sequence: CSVEDEGDRWSENEQFF. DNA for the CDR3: TGCAGCGTTGAAGATGAGGGGGACAGGTGGTCCGAGAATGAGCAGTTCTTC.

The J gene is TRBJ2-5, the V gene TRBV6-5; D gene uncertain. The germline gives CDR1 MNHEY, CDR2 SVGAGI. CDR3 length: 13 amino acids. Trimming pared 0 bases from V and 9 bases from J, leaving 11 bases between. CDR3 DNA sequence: TGTGCCAGCAGTTACTCCAGATTCTGGCCCCAGTACTTC. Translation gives CASSYSRFWPQYF.

CDR3 protein: CASPLRDSCEQYF. The DNA of the CDR3 is TGTGCCAGCCCCCTTCGGGATAGCTGCGAGCAGTACTTC. This sequence joins TRBV27 and TRBJ2-7; TRBD2 is a possible D gene (5 bases). The V gene lost 8 bases and the J gene lost 6 bases, with 17 bases spanning the gap. The CDR3 extends over 13 amino acids. From germline, CDR1 is MNHEY and CDR2 SMNVEV (reference sequence).

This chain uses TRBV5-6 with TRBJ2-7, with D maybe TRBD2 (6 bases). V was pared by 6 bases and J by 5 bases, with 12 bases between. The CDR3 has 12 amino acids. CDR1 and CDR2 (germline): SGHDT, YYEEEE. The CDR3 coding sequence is TGTGCCAGCACCACTTCGGGGGACGAGCAGTACTTC. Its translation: CASTTSGDEQYF. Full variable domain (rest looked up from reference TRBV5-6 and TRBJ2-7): DAGVTQSPTHLIKTRGQQVTLRCSPKSGHDTVSWYQQALGQGPQFIFQYYEEEERQRGNFPDRFSGHQFPNYSSELNVNALLLGDSALYLCASTTSGDEQYFGPGTRLTVT.

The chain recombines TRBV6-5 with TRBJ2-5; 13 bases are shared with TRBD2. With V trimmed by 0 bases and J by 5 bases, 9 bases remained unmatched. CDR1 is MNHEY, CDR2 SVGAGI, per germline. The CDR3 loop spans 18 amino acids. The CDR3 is CASSYSKLAGGRTETQYF. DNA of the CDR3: TGTGCCAGCAGTTACTCGAAACTAGCGGGGGGGCGAACTGAGACCCAGTACTTC.

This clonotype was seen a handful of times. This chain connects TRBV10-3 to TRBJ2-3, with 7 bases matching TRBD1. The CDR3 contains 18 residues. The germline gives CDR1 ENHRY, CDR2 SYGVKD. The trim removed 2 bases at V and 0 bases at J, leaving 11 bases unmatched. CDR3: CAISEGGQWWSSTDTQYF. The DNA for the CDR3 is TGTGCCATCAGTGAGGGGGGACAGTGGTGGTCTAGCACAGATACGCAGTATTTT.

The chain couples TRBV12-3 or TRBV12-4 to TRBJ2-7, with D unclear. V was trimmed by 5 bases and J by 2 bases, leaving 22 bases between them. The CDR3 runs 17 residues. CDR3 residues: CASSPYRRVSSTYEQYF. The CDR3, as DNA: TGTGCCAGCAGTCCCTACCGCCGGGTCAGCTCTACCTACGAGCAGTACTTC.

CDR3 DNA: TGTGCCAGCAGTTACGCCACTGAAGCTTTCTTT. This translates into CASSYATEAFF. The V and J genes are TRBV6-5 and TRBJ1-1, with D unclear. The CDR3 has 11 residues. Germline lookup yields CDR1 MNHEY and CDR2 SVGAGI. V lost 2 bases and J 4 bases, leaving 2 bases between the germline ends.

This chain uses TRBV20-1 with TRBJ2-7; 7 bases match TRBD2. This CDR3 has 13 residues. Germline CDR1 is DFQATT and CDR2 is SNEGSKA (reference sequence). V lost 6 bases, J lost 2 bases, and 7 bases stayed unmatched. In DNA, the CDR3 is TGCAGTGCCCCCACCCGGGGGGCCTACGAGCAGTACTTC. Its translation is CSAPTRGAYEQYF.

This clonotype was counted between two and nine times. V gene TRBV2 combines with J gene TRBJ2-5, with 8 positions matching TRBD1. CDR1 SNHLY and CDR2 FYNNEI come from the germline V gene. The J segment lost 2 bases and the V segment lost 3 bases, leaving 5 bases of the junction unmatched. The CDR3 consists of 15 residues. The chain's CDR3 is CASSEDRAIQETQYF. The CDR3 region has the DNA TGTGCCAGCAGTGAGGACAGGGCCATTCAAGAGACCCAGTACTTC. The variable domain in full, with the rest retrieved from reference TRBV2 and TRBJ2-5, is EPEVTQTPSHQVTQMGQEVILRCVPISNHLYFYWYRQILGQKVEFLVSFYNNEISEKSEIFDDQFSVERPDGSNFTLKIRSTKLEDSAMYFCASSEDRAIQETQYFGPGTRLLVL.

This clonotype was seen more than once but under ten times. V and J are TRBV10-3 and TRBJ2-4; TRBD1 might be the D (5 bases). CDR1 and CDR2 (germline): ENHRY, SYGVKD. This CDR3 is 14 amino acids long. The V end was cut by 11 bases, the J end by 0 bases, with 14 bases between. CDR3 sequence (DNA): TGTGCCTCCAGCAGGGTTATAGCCAAAAACATTCAGTACTTC. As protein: CASSRVIAKNIQYF.

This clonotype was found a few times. In nucleotides, the CDR3 is TGCGCCAGCAGCCGATATTCGACAGGGATCACCGGGGAGCTGTTTTTT. Translating gives CASSRYSTGITGELFF. The chain joins TRBV4-1 to TRBJ2-2; 7 bases map to TRBD1. Germline V gene sequence: CDR1 MGHRA, CDR2 YSYEKL. This CDR3 spans 16 amino acids. The trim removed 4 bases at V and 4 bases at J, leaving 9 bases unmatched.

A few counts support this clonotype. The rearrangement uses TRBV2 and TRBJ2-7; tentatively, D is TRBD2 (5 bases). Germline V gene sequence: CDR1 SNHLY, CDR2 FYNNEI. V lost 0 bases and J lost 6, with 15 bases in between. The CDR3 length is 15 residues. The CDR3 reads CASSEARRVMGEQYF. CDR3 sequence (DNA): TGTGCCAGCAGTGAAGCTAGGCGGGTAATGGGCGAGCAGTACTTC.

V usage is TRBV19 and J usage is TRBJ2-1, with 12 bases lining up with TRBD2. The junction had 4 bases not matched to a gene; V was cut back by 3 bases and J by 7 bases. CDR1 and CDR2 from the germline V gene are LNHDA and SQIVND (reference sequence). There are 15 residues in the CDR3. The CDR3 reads CASSILAGGLNEQFF. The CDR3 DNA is TGTGCCAGTAGTATTCTAGCGGGGGGGCTTAATGAGCAGTTCTTC.

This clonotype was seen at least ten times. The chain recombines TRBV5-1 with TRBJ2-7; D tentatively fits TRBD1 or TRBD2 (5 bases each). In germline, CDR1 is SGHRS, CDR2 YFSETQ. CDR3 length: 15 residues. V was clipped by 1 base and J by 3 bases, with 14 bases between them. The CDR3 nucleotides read TGCGCCAGCAGCTTGTCGGGGCCCGAGGACTACGAGCAGTACTTC. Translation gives CASSLSGPEDYEQYF.

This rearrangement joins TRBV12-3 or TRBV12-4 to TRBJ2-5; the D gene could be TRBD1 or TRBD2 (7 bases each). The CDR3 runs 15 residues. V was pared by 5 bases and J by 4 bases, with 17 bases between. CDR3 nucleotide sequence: TGTGCCAGCAGTAACAGGGGAGGGACCATAGAGACCCAGTACTTC. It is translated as CASSNRGGTIETQYF.

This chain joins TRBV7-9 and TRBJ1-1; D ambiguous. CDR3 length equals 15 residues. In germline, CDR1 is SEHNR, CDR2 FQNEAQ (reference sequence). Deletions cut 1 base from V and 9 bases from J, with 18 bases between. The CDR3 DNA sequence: TGTGCCAGCAGCTTAGAGAAGGGTCGCGGGGTAAAAGCTTTCTTT. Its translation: CASSLEKGRGVKAFF.

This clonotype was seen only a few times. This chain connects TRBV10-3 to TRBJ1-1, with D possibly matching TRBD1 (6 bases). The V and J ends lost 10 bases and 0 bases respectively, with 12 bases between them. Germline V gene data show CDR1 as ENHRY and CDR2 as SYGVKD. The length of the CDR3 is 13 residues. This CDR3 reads CATHRALNTEAFF. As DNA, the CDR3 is TGTGCCACCCACAGGGCTCTGAACACTGAAGCTTTCTTT.